Sequencing of this T cell receptor (beta chain) was carried out in a study of neurological immune-mediated disorders. Study summary: Within the group of approximately 34 multiple sclerosis patients, around 30 were relapsing-remitting, while 3 were secondary progressive. Findings and caveats of the study: The level of TCR clonal expansion was highest in patients with HTLV-1-associated myelopathy and lowest in multiple sclerosis, where it fell below the level seen in healthy controls.

Trimming took 8 bases from V and 7 from J; bases not matched to a gene: 14. The CDR3 sequence is 18 residues long. Germline V gives CDR1 MNHEY, CDR2 SVGAGI. This clonotype has a count of ten or more. Its antigen is currently unknown. TCRdb used MiXCR to reprocess the 5' RACE reads, holding one entry per CDR3 protein. This table holds about 55,000 distinct CDR3 sequences, 3% to 4% found once. The sequenced sample was CD4+ T cells from blood. The chain recombines TRBV6-5 with TRBJ2-2; 15 positions agree with TRBD2. The clonotype originates from a woman aged 35 to 49 with multiple sclerosis. Here the CDR3 DNA reads TGTGCCAGCGGAGCCCCTAAATTGGGACTAGCGGGGGGCGGGGAGCTGTTTTTT. It yields the protein CASGAPKLGLAGGGELFF.